These 22 T cell receptor beta chains came from one sample sequenced in a study of shared clonotypes between healthy human individuals. Only in-frame clones appear in the TCRdb table, and some are missing; sequencing was by immunoSEQ multiplex PCR. The sample has roughly 2.5 million clones; roughly 92% are singletons. The sample comprised naive CD4+ T cells sorted from blood. Stated subset: CD45RA+ positively selected. The receptor source for this set is a man younger than 30 in good health.

This sequence joins TRBV7-2 and TRBJ2-7; D ambiguous. V lost 6 bases and J 0 bases, leaving 6 bases between the germline ends. The CDR3 spans 12 residues. Per the germline V gene, CDR1 is SGHTA and CDR2 is FQGNSA. The CDR3 DNA follows: TGTGCCAGCAGGACGGGCTCCTACGAGCAGTACTTC. This codes for CASRTGSYEQYF.

This clone is a singleton in its sample. The sample holds other DNA sequences that translate to the same CDR3. The genes are TRBV19 and TRBJ2-3; 14 bases fit TRBD2. Trimming cost V 2 bases and J 1 base; bases outside gene matches: 5. From germline, CDR1 is LNHDA and CDR2 SQIVND (reference sequence). The length of the CDR3 is 18 residues. CDR3 sequence: CASSIRGLAGAGTDTQYF. The CDR3 coding sequence is TGTGCCAGTAGTATAAGGGGACTAGCGGGAGCCGGCACAGATACGCAGTATTTT.

The rearrangement joins TRBV4-1 to TRBJ2-7; D might be TRBD1 or TRBD2, each matching 6 bases. V was pared by 1 base and J by 2 bases, with 15 bases between. Per germline, CDR1 MGHRA and CDR2 YSYEKL. The CDR3 consists of 16 residues. CDR3 sequence: CASSQGFPGATYEQYF. The CDR3 DNA reads TGCGCCAGCAGCCAAGGATTCCCGGGGGCAACCTACGAGCAGTACTTC.

Remarks on this clone: Other DNA sequences in this specimen translate into the identical CDR3. V and J are TRBV19 and TRBJ2-3, with 11 bases fitting TRBD2. V gave up 4 bases and J gave up 2 bases; unmatched junction bases: 2. Germline CDR1 and CDR2: LNHDA and SQIVND (reference sequence). This CDR3 is built from 15 residues. CDR3 in amino acids: CASSTGLADTDTQYF. Here the CDR3 DNA reads TGTGCCAGTAGTACGGGACTAGCGGACACAGATACGCAGTATTTT.

This sequence joins TRBV5-1 and TRBJ1-1; D perhaps matches TRBD1 (5 bases). This CDR3 has 15 amino acids. Trimming cost V 4 bases and J 2 bases, with 15 bases left between them. Per germline, CDR1 SGHRS and CDR2 YFSETQ. The CDR3 protein is CASSRQRGSNTEAFF. The CDR3 nucleotides are TGCGCCAGCAGCCGTCAGCGGGGGAGCAACACTGAAGCTTTCTTT.

The chain employs TRBV7-9 and TRBJ2-5, with D hard to call. The length of the CDR3 is 13 residues. V was shortened by 1 base and J by 5 bases, with 8 bases between the two germline ends. The germline V gene has CDR1 SEHNR and CDR2 FQNEAQ (reference sequence). The CDR3 sequence: CASSLVPGETQYF. CDR3 nucleotide sequence: TGTGCCAGCAGCTTAGTTCCCGGGGAGACCCAGTACTTC.

Turning to this clone: Other DNA sequences in this sample translate to the same CDR3. V usage is TRBV18 and J usage is TRBJ2-7; 8 bases match TRBD1. The length of the CDR3 is 14 residues. Trimming cost V 6 bases and J 3 bases; bases outside gene matches: 7. Germline values: CDR1 KGHSH, CDR2 LQKENI. The CDR3 protein is CASSPGTGDYEQYF. CDR3 nucleotide sequence: TGTGCCAGCTCGCCAGGGACAGGAGACTACGAGCAGTACTTC.

The chain carries TRBV30 and TRBJ2-3; 10 bases line up with TRBD2. The CDR3 runs to 14 residues. Germline trimming cut 5 bases from V and 4 bases from J; bases unmatched to any gene: 6. The germline CDR1 and CDR2 sequences are GTSNPN and SVGIG (reference sequence). The CDR3 DNA is TGTGCCTGGGGACTAGCGGCCCCCCCAGATACGCAGTATTTT. It codes for CAWGLAAPPDTQYF.

The chain has TRBV27 and TRBJ1-6, with 7 bases aligning to TRBD1. Germline values: CDR1 MNHEY, CDR2 SMNVEV (reference sequence). CDR3 length: 16 amino acids. With V trimmed by 6 bases and J by 5 bases, 10 bases remained unmatched. CDR3 in amino acids: CASSCPDREHNSPLHF. The CDR3 DNA follows: TGTGCCAGCAGCTGCCCTGACAGGGAGCATAATTCACCCCTCCACTTT.

The rearrangement uses TRBV7-2 and TRBJ1-5, with no clear D. The germline V and J ends were trimmed by 5 bases and 2 bases, with 16 bases remaining between them. The CDR3 spans 16 residues. Looked up from germline, CDR1 is SGHTA and CDR2 is FQGNSA. CDR3 region: CASSTGSSLGNQPQHF. CDR3 sequence (DNA): TGTGCCAGCAGCACTGGGAGCAGTTTGGGCAATCAGCCCCAGCATTTT.

The J gene is TRBJ1-1, the V gene TRBV28; D remains unclear. V gave up 1 base and J gave up 1 base, with 4 bases separating them. CDR3 size: 13 residues. Germline V gene data show CDR1 as MDHEN and CDR2 as SYDVKM. This CDR3 reads CASSLYKNTEAFF. CDR3 sequence (DNA): TGTGCCAGCAGTTTATACAAGAACACTGAAGCTTTCTTT.

V usage is TRBV5-4 and J usage is TRBJ2-2; TRBD1 agrees at 8 bases. With V trimmed by 0 bases and J by 4 bases, 11 bases remained unmatched. In germline, CDR1 is SGHNT, CDR2 YYREEE (reference sequence). The CDR3 spans 18 residues. The CDR3 bases are TGTGCCAGCAGCTTGGGGGTGTCAGGGGGCCTTAGCACCGGGGAGCTGTTTTTT. Its translation is CASSLGVSGGLSTGELFF.

The chain is built from TRBV18 and TRBJ2-3, with D unclear. This CDR3 is 15 amino acids long. The germline V gene encodes CDR1 KGHSH and CDR2 LQKENI. V lost 4 bases to trimming and J lost 2 bases, with 13 bases between them. The DNA for the CDR3 is TGTGCCAGCTCACGTCGGTCCGACCTCACAGATACGCAGTATTTT. Protein: CASSRRSDLTDTQYF.

V usage is TRBV6-5 and J usage is TRBJ2-7; D gene uncertain. The length of the CDR3 is 11 residues. CDR1 and CDR2 from the germline V gene are MNHEY and SVGAGI. V dropped 6 bases and J dropped 5 bases, with 8 bases sitting between them. The chain's CDR3 is CASSYKHEQYF. In DNA, the CDR3 is TGTGCCAGCAGCTATAAACACGAGCAGTACTTC.

The chain has TRBV28 and TRBJ2-2; 7 bases are shared with TRBD1. Germline CDR1 reads MDHEN; CDR2 reads SYDVKM. The CDR3 is 15 amino acids. V was clipped by 5 bases and J by 0 bases; unmatched bases: 3. The CDR3: CASSTTGSNTGELFF. Written as DNA, the CDR3 is TGTGCCAGCAGTACGACAGGGTCGAACACCGGGGAGCTGTTTTTT. Filled out from reference TRBV28 and TRBJ2-2, the complete variable domain reads DVKVTQSSRYLVKRTGEKVFLECVQDMDHENMFWYRQDPGLGLRLIYFSYDVKMKEKGDIPEGYSVSREKKERFSLILESASTNQTSMYLCASSTTGSNTGELFFGEGSRLTVL.

This chain uses TRBV6-5 with TRBJ2-3, with TRBD1 matching over 9 bases. The germline CDR1 and CDR2 sequences are MNHEY and SVGAGI. The CDR3 sequence is 15 residues long. After removal of 5 bases from V and 4 bases from J, the junction contained 7 bases not matched to a gene. Here the CDR3 DNA reads TGTGCCAGCAGTCGGGGGGACAGGGCTCCAGATACGCAGTATTTT. Its translation: CASSRGDRAPDTQYF.

The rearrangement links TRBV28 to TRBJ1-4, with no clear D. The CDR3 has 16 amino acids. Looked up from germline, CDR1 is MDHEN and CDR2 is SYDVKM. V lost 3 bases and J lost 0, with 11 bases in between. DNA for the CDR3: TGTGCCAGCAGTTTGACTATGATTGCAACTAATGAAAAACTGTTTTTT. Translated: CASSLTMIATNEKLFF.

The V gene is TRBV30, the J gene TRBJ2-2; possible D gene TRBD2, 5 bases. Trimming removed 0 bases at V and 6 bases at J, with 8 bases between. This CDR3 comprises 13 residues. From germline, CDR1 is GTSNPN and CDR2 SVGIG (reference sequence). The CDR3, as DNA: TGTGCCTGGAGTGTCGTCGGGGCCGGGGAGCTGTTTTTT. It translates to CAWSVVGAGELFF.

This chain uses TRBV12-5 with TRBJ1-4; D gene uncertain. Per the germline V gene, CDR1 is LGHNT and CDR2 is FRNRAP. The CDR3 is made up of 18 amino acids. Trimming stripped 0 bases from V and 0 bases from J, with 14 bases between. The CDR3 nucleotides are TGTGCTAGTGGTTTGGTATATAGTAGGTCTGCAACTAATGAAAAACTGTTTTTT. Protein: CASGLVYSRSATNEKLFF.

The table lists this clone with a few counts. This rearrangement joins TRBV7-9 to TRBJ1-4; 8 bases agree with TRBD1. V was clipped by 1 base and J by 4 bases; unmatched bases: 8. The CDR3 spans 17 residues. Germline V gene sequence: CDR1 SEHNR, CDR2 FQNEAQ (reference sequence). CDR3 bases: TGTGCCAGCAGCTTAGACCCCTCGACAGGGGATAATGAAAAACTGTTTTTT. Encoded protein: CASSLDPSTGDNEKLFF.

CDR3 DNA: TGTGCCATCAGCAAGGGACTAGCGGGGCCCGAGGAGCAGTTCTTC. This translates into CAISKGLAGPEEQFF. The chain couples TRBV10-3 to TRBJ2-1, with 13 bases aligning to TRBD2. The length of the CDR3 is 15 residues. Germline loops: CDR1 ENHRY, CDR2 SYGVKD. Losses at the gene ends were 6 bases for V and 10 bases for J; bases not matched to a gene: 9.

The chain has TRBV2 and TRBJ1-2, with 10 positions matching TRBD1. Germline CDR1 reads SNHLY; CDR2 reads FYNNEI. This CDR3 is built from 14 residues. With V trimmed by 6 bases and J by 3 bases, 4 bases remained unmatched. CDR3 sequence (DNA): TGTGCCAGCAGGGAGACAGGGGGCGACTATGGCTACACCTTC. Its protein is CASRETGGDYGYTF.